Listed here are 5 T cell receptor beta chains from one sample, sequenced in a study of blood T cell repertoires in COVID-19. The method was immunoSEQ multiplex PCR; TCRdb's version includes in-frame clones alone and lacks a portion of them. The repertoire holds about 160,000 clones, with more than 70% as singletons. The sample consisted of peripheral blood. The receptor source for this set is a man younger than 35 with active or convalescent COVID-19.

V is TRBV9 and J is TRBJ1-6; D is undetermined. This CDR3 is built from 14 residues. Looked up from germline, CDR1 is SGDLS and CDR2 is YYNGEE. Trimming took 0 bases from V and 8 from J, leaving 9 bases between them. In DNA, the CDR3 is TGTGCCAGCAGCGTAGCTACGAGGGATTCACCCCTCCACTTT. This codes for CASSVATRDSPLHF.

The genes are TRBV4-1 and TRBJ2-1; D possibly corresponds to TRBD1 (5 bases). CDR1 and CDR2 from the germline V gene are MGHRA and YSYEKL. The CDR3 loop spans 16 amino acids. V lost 1 base and J 13 bases, leaving 23 bases between the germline ends. The CDR3, as DNA: TGCGCCAGCAGCCAAGTCAATCTGGTGGCTAGGGGCCGACAGTTCTTC. This codes for CASSQVNLVARGRQFF.

The V and J genes are TRBV2 and TRBJ1-2, with TRBD1 matching over 9 bases. The CDR3 totals 14 residues. Per the germline V gene, CDR1 is SNHLY and CDR2 is FYNNEI. The V and J ends lost 6 bases and 5 bases, in that order; junction bases with no gene match: 7. For the CDR3, the DNA is TGTGCCAGCAGCGATGCCGGGACAGGGTATGGCTACACCTTC. This translates into CASSDAGTGYGYTF.

J is TRBJ1-4 and V is TRBV3-1 (or the pseudogene TRBV3-2), with TRBD1 as a possible D gene (5 bases). The V and J ends lost 0 bases and 5 bases respectively, with 16 bases between them. The CDR3 covers 17 residues. CDR1 and CDR2 (germline): LGHDT, YNNKEL (reference sequence). CDR3 region: CASSQERGMFTNEKLFF. DNA of the CDR3: TGTGCCAGCAGCCAAGAAAGGGGCATGTTTACCAATGAAAAACTGTTTTTT.

This clone was found a few times. This chain links TRBV5-5 with TRBJ1-2; 8 positions match TRBD1. The CDR3 runs 17 residues. V dropped 0 bases and J dropped 1; count of bases not matched to a gene: 8. CDR1 and CDR2 (germline): SGHKS, YYEKEE (reference sequence). CDR3 DNA: TGTGCCAGCAGCTTGGGGCCAGGGGGCGCGGATAACTATGGCTACACCTTC. Translating gives CASSLGPGGADNYGYTF.